Presented here are 21 T cell receptor beta chains from one specimen sequenced in a study of T-cell reconstitution after alpha-beta-depleted transplantation in children. The TCRbeta library was prepared with unique molecular identifiers. Via MiXCR, TCRdb re-called the PCR reads, giving one row per CDR3 protein. The table has about 340,000 distinct CDR3 sequences, about an eighth seen once. Sequenced material: PBMCs, taken from the stem cell graft. All receptors come from a human donor who donated a stem cell graft to a child with Fanconi anemia.

The chain couples TRBV2 to TRBJ1-1; tentative D call: TRBD1 (5 bases). CDR1 SNHLY and CDR2 FYNNEI come from the germline V gene. This CDR3 has 15 amino acids. The ends were cut back, 8 bases at V and 0 bases at J, with 16 bases in the middle. In DNA form, the CDR3 reads TGTGCCAGCGCTCTTCGCGGGGGAGTGAACACTGAAGCTTTCTTT. Amino acids: CASALRGGVNTEAFF. The full variable domain, completed using reference TRBV2 and TRBJ1-1, is EPEVTQTPSHQVTQMGQEVILRCVPISNHLYFYWYRQILGQKVEFLVSFYNNEISEKSEIFDDQFSVERPDGSNFTLKIRSTKLEDSAMYFCASALRGGVNTEAFFGQGTRLTVV.

This clonotype was seen ten or more times. As DNA, the CDR3 is TGTGCCAGCAGTCGTCGGACAGGACTCTCTGGGGCCAACGTCCTGACTTTC. Protein sequence: CASSRRTGLSGANVLTF. The gene calls are TRBV6-1 and TRBJ2-6, with TRBD1 matching 7 bases. V trimming: 5 bases; J trimming: 0 bases; junction bases outside the gene matches: 7. Looked up from germline, CDR1 is MNHNS and CDR2 is SASEGT. The CDR3 length is 17 residues.

There are many counts of this clonotype. The chain joins TRBV12-3 or TRBV12-4 to TRBJ2-1; 7 nucleotides line up with TRBD1. The CDR3 has 17 amino acids. V shed 6 bases and J 3 bases; nucleotides not matched to a gene: 14. CDR3 DNA sequence: TGTGCCAGCAGCCTAGATACAGGGGTTGTGTTCTACAATGAGCAGTTCTTC. Encoded protein: CASSLDTGVVFYNEQFF.

The genes are TRBV5-1 and TRBJ1-1; D gene unclear. V lost 0 bases and J lost 3, with 12 bases in between. This CDR3 contains 15 residues. In germline, CDR1 is SGHRS, CDR2 YFSETQ. CDR3 sequence reads: CASSLDSSADTEAFF. In nucleotides, the CDR3 is TGCGCCAGCAGCTTGGATAGCAGCGCGGACACTGAAGCTTTCTTT.

This clonotype was found a few times. This chain uses TRBV6-1 with TRBJ1-1; D is uncertain. This CDR3 spans 15 amino acids. V gave up 4 bases and J gave up 1 base, with 13 bases separating them. Germline CDR1 reads MNHNS; CDR2 reads SASEGT. The CDR3 loop is CASSAREAGNTEAFF. The CDR3 coding sequence is TGTGCCAGCAGTGCCCGGGAGGCGGGGAACACTGAAGCTTTCTTT.

This clonotype was counted only a few times. The chain is built from TRBV11-2 and TRBJ1-1; 7 nucleotides match TRBD1. With V trimmed by 4 bases and J by 8 bases, 4 bases remained unmatched. This CDR3 comprises 12 residues. The germline CDR1 and CDR2 sequences are SGHAT and FQNNGV. Here the CDR3 DNA reads TGTGCCAGCAGCTGGGGACAGTCCGAAGCTTTCTTT. Translated: CASSWGQSEAFF. The whole variable domain, filled in from reference TRBV11-2 and TRBJ1-1, reads EAGVAQSPRYKIIEKRQSVAFWCNPISGHATLYWYQQILGQGPKLLIQFQNNGVVDDSQLPKDRFSAERLKGVDSTLKIQPAKLEDSAVYLCASSWGQSEAFFGQGTRLTVV.

CDR3 amino acids: CASSFTGEAFF. CDR3 DNA sequence: TGTGCCAGCAGCTTTACCGGAGAAGCTTTCTTT. The V gene is TRBV11-2, the J gene TRBJ1-1; no reliable D call. Per the germline V gene, CDR1 is SGHAT and CDR2 is FQNNGV. Trimming left V 3 bases short and J 8 bases short, with 7 bases between. CDR3 size: 11 residues. The variable domain in full, with the rest retrieved from reference TRBV11-2 and TRBJ1-1, is EAGVAQSPRYKIIEKRQSVAFWCNPISGHATLYWYQQILGQGPKLLIQFQNNGVVDDSQLPKDRFSAERLKGVDSTLKIQPAKLEDSAVYLCASSFTGEAFFGQGTRLTVV.

The chain has TRBV7-8 and TRBJ2-1, with 11 bases fitting TRBD2. After removal of 5 bases from V and 3 bases from J, the junction contained 9 bases not matched to a gene. Germline CDR1 SGHVS, CDR2 FQNEAQ. The CDR3 runs 17 residues. CDR3 region: CASSARLAGPLYNEQFF. In DNA form, the CDR3 reads TGTGCCAGCAGCGCCCGACTAGCGGGGCCTCTCTACAATGAGCAGTTCTTC.

This clonotype was counted only a few times. The genes are TRBV5-1 and TRBJ2-2; TRBD1 matches 8 bases. CDR3 size: 16 residues. CDR1 and CDR2 from the germline V gene are SGHRS and YFSETQ. With V trimmed by 6 bases and J by 1 base, 8 bases remained unmatched. CDR3 in amino acids: CASISPGTGNTGELFF. CDR3 DNA: TGCGCCAGCATATCTCCCGGGACAGGGAACACCGGGGAGCTGTTTTTT.

This clonotype was detected a few times. This chain connects TRBV6-2 or TRBV6-3 to TRBJ2-5; no clear D. CDR3 length equals 14 residues. Germline V lookup: CDR1 MNHEY, CDR2 SVGEGT. With 2 bases removed from V and 5 bases from J, the gap between germline ends came to 12 bases. CDR3 sequence (DNA): TGTGCCAGCAGTTACGAGATGGTATACGAGACCCAGTACTTC. This sequence encodes CASSYEMVYETQYF.

This clonotype was counted only a few times. This sequence joins TRBV10-3 and TRBJ2-3; D might be TRBD1 (5 bases). Germline V gene sequence: CDR1 ENHRY, CDR2 SYGVKD. The CDR3 extends over 18 amino acids. Trimming pared 0 bases from V and 3 bases from J, leaving 19 bases between. This chain's CDR3 is CAISESIEQVTRTDTQYF. The CDR3 bases are TGTGCCATCAGTGAGTCCATCGAACAGGTTACGAGGACAGATACGCAGTATTTT.

The table lists this clonotype with many counts. The chain links TRBV20-1 to TRBJ2-3; 11 bases map to TRBD2. Germline V gene data show CDR1 as DFQATT and CDR2 as SNEGSKA (reference sequence). With V trimmed by 3 bases and J by 6 bases, 8 bases remained unmatched. This CDR3 contains 15 residues. The CDR3 reads CSASRVAGGLDTQYF. For the CDR3, the DNA is TGCAGTGCTAGTAGGGTAGCGGGGGGGCTGGATACGCAGTATTTT.

This clonotype was picked up one time. One base away lies a much larger clone, so this may be a sequencing read error. The chain joins TRBV2 to TRBJ2-7; the match to TRBD1 covers 7 bases. The germline V gene has CDR1 SNHLY and CDR2 FYNNEI. This CDR3 is built from 13 residues. The CDR3 reads CAGSEETGNEQYF. In DNA, the CDR3 is TGTGCCGGCAGTGAGGAGACAGGGAACGAGCAGTACTTC.

The rearrangement uses TRBV5-1 and TRBJ2-5, with a possible D match to TRBD1 (6 bases). V was trimmed by 4 bases and J by 1 base, leaving 11 bases between them. Germline lookup yields CDR1 SGHRS and CDR2 YFSETQ. The CDR3 spans 14 residues. CDR3 in amino acids: CASSRYRVQETQYF. The CDR3 bases are TGCGCCAGCAGCCGATACAGGGTCCAAGAGACCCAGTACTTC. Filled out from reference TRBV5-1 and TRBJ2-5, the complete variable domain reads KAGVTQTPRYLIKTRGQQVTLSCSPISGHRSVSWYQQTPGQGLQFLFEYFSETQRNKGNFPGRFSGRQFSNSRSEMNVSTLELGDSALYLCASSRYRVQETQYFGPGTRLLVL.

Many counts were recorded for this clonotype. The chain is built from TRBV6-2 or TRBV6-3 and TRBJ2-2; 7 bases agree with TRBD1. Germline lookup yields CDR1 MNHEY and CDR2 SVGEGT. This CDR3 region has 15 residues. V trimming: 2 bases; J trimming: 5 bases; junction bases outside the gene matches: 5. This chain's CDR3 is CASSYGTVWTGELFF. The DNA of the CDR3 is TGTGCCAGCAGTTACGGGACAGTTTGGACCGGGGAGCTGTTTTTT.

This clonotype was picked up many times. This rearrangement joins TRBV27 to TRBJ1-4; 7 positions match TRBD1. The V gene end was trimmed by 5 bases and the J gene end by 2 bases; junction bases not matched to a gene: 8. Looked up from germline, CDR1 is MNHEY and CDR2 is SMNVEV (reference sequence). CDR3 length: 16 residues. The CDR3 protein is CASSTAGGSTNEKLFF. CDR3 bases: TGTGCCAGCAGTACTGCAGGGGGTAGTACTAATGAAAAACTGTTTTTT.

The gene calls are TRBV12-3 or TRBV12-4 and TRBJ1-1, with D unresolved. With 0 bases removed from V and 11 bases from J, the gap between germline ends came to 13 bases. CDR3 length: 13 residues. CDR3 sequence (DNA): TGTGCCAGCAGTTTAGCGCAGGCGCTACGGGCTTTCTTT. It codes for CASSLAQALRAFF.

A few counts support this clonotype. The chain uses TRBV28 and TRBJ2-1; 7 bases line up with TRBD2. CDR3 length: 17 residues. The V gene end was trimmed by 6 bases and the J gene end by 9 bases; junction bases not matched to a gene: 20. Germline values: CDR1 MDHEN, CDR2 SYDVKM. CDR3 amino acids: CASSKYRADSTGGEQFF. The CDR3 nucleotides read TGTGCCAGCAGCAAGTACCGGGCCGACAGTACGGGGGGTGAGCAGTTCTTC.

As to this clonotype: A single base separates this from a much larger clone, so it may be a read error. V and J are TRBV20-1 and TRBJ1-6; 9 bases line up with TRBD1. Germline CDR1 is DFQATT and CDR2 is SNEGSKA (reference sequence). The J segment lost 6 bases and the V segment lost 7 bases, leaving 10 bases of the junction unmatched. CDR3 length: 15 amino acids. Written as DNA, the CDR3 is TGCAGTGATCGCGAGGGGACAGGGTTTAATTCACCCCTCCACTTT. The encoded protein is CSDREGTGFNSPLHF.

This clonotype was counted many times. The rearrangement joins TRBV28 to TRBJ2-2; D perhaps matches TRBD2 (6 bases). V lost 7 bases and J 6 bases, leaving 15 bases between the germline ends. Germline assignment: CDR1 MDHEN and CDR2 SYDVKM. The CDR3 loop spans 14 amino acids. The CDR3: CASIPLAGPGELFF. The CDR3 bases are TGTGCCAGCATACCTCTCGCGGGACCCGGGGAGCTGTTTTTT.

The table lists this clonotype with many counts. The chain links TRBV20-1 to TRBJ2-5; D is unresolved. This CDR3 contains 14 residues. Trimming left V 3 bases short and J 2 bases short, with 13 bases between. CDR1 and CDR2 from the germline V gene are DFQATT and SNEGSKA (reference sequence). CDR3 in DNA: TGCAGTGCTAGCGGCCGCGTAAATCAAGAGACCCAGTACTTC. Residues: CSASGRVNQETQYF.